The rows below give T cell receptor beta chains drawn from one sample of a study of CD8+CD57+ T cells in acquired aplastic anemia. TCRdb analysed the reads with MiXCR anew, one entry per CDR3 protein. Here the sample spans roughly 240,000 distinct CDR3 sequences, around half being singletons. Sequencing was carried out using sorted CD4+, CD8+, or CD8+CD57+ T cells (not recorded which) from PBMCs. The receptor set was obtained from a human donor with aplastic anemia. Both conserved end residues are part of each CDR3. D genes are given only for firm matches. Clone size appears in some rows only: once, few, many, or a class for an expanded clone.

v_gene,j_gene,d_gene,abundance,CDR3nt,CDR3aa
TRBV19,TRBJ1-5,.,.,TGTGCCAGTAGTATAGGCCGGATTTACAATCAGCCCCAGCATTTT,CASSIGRIYNQPQHF
TRBV7-3,TRBJ1-5,.,.,TGTGCCAGCAGTGCCCGTGGGGACAATCAGCCCCAGCATTTT,CASSARGDNQPQHF
TRBV7-8,TRBJ1-2,.,many,TGTGCCAGCAGCTTACGCCCCCAGCTAACCGGTGGCTACACCTTC,CASSLRPQLTGGYTF
TRBV5-5,TRBJ1-5,.,many,TGTGCCAGCAGCTTTGGGGCGGGCAATCAGCCCCAGCATTTT,CASSFGAGNQPQHF
TRBV15,TRBJ2-5,TRBD1,few,TGTGCCACCAGCCGAGATCAGGGGGCACTGGAGACCCAGTACTTC,CATSRDQGALETQYF
TRBV11-2,TRBJ1-2,.,once,TGTGCCAGCAGCGACAGTCAGCTCTATGGCTACACCTTC,CASSDSQLYGYTF
TRBV6-5,TRBJ1-2,.,few,TGTGCCAGCAGTTACGCGCAAGAATGGGGGTTCTATGGCTACACCTTC,CASSYAQEWGFYGYTF
TRBV5-1,TRBJ2-7,TRBD1,many,TGCGCCAGCAGCTCCTCCATTTGGGACAGAACCTACGAGCAGTACTTC,CASSSSIWDRTYEQYF
TRBV9,TRBJ2-1,TRBD2,many,TGTGCCAGCAGCGTAGGCGGGGGGGCCAGGAATGAGCAGTTCTTC,CASSVGGGARNEQFF
TRBV19,TRBJ1-1,.,many,TGTGCCAGTAGAGGATACCGGGACACTGAAGCTTTCTTT,CASRGYRDTEAFF
TRBV10-3,TRBJ2-1,.,.,TGTGCCATCAGTGATCCTGCCTCCCCCCATGAGCAGTTCTTC,CAISDPASPHEQFF
TRBV5-4,TRBJ2-7,.,.,TGTGCCAGCAGCAAGGAGACAGGCACCTACGAGCAGTACTTC,CASSKETGTYEQYF
TRBV4-1,TRBJ2-7,TRBD1,once,TGCGCCAGCAGCCAAGAAGGGCGGACAGGGCTAGGCTACGAGCAGTACTTC,CASSQEGRTGLGYEQYF
TRBV20-1,TRBJ2-7,.,.,TGCAGTGCAAAGAGGGCGGATTACGAGCAGTACTTC,CSAKRADYEQYF
TRBV2,TRBJ2-5,TRBD2,.,TGTGCCAGCAGTGCCCCTAGCGGGAGGCCCACAAGAGCGACCCAGTACTTC,CASSAPSGRPTRATQYF
TRBV30,TRBJ1-4,.,.,TGTGCCTGGAGTAGACAGTTTAATGAAAAACTGTTTTTT,CAWSRQFNEKLFF
TRBV10-2,TRBJ2-1,TRBD2,once,TGCGCCAGCGCCTCGGGGGGGCCTAACAATGAGCAGTTCTTC,CASASGGPNNEQFF
TRBV15,TRBJ2-7,TRBD1,.,TGTGCCACCTCCGGACAGGGGGTCGACGAGCAGTACTTC,CATSGQGVDEQYF
TRBV13,TRBJ2-5,.,many,TGTGCCAGCAGCTCCCTAGCGTACCAAGAGACCCAGTACTTC,CASSSLAYQETQYF
TRBV7-6,TRBJ2-7,.,many,TGTGCCAGCAGCTTAGCCCGGGGGCCCACCTACGAGCAGTACTTC,CASSLARGPTYEQYF
TRBV19,TRBJ2-5,TRBD2,.,TGTGCCAGCAGCTTTAGCTGGGAGGGAGAGACCCAGTACTTC,CASSFSWEGETQYF
TRBV7-2,TRBJ1-2,TRBD1,.,TGTGCCAGCAGCTTAGCGGGAACAGGGGGCGCAGACTATGGCTACACCTTC,CASSLAGTGGADYGYTF
TRBV25-1,TRBJ2-7,.,.,TGTGCCAGCGGCCCTTACGGTGGCCGTAGCTCCTACGAGCAGTACTTC,CASGPYGGRSSYEQYF
TRBV2,TRBJ2-6,TRBD2,.,TGTGCCAGCAGCCAAGCATCTAGCGGGGGTGAATACTCTGGGGCCAACGTCCTGACTTTC,CASSQASSGGEYSGANVLTF
TRBV2,TRBJ1-1,.,.,TGTGCCAGCAGTGTCCGGGGCAAAGCTTTCTTT,CASSVRGKAFF
TRBV4-2,TRBJ2-3,TRBD2,few,TGTGCCAGCAGCCAAGTTCTGGCGGGGGGGAGCACAGATACGCAGTATTTT,CASSQVLAGGSTDTQYF
TRBV29-1,TRBJ2-3,TRBD1,many,TGCAGCGTTGAAGATGGACAGGGGTGGGGGACAGATACGCAGTATTTT,CSVEDGQGWGTDTQYF
TRBV7-9,TRBJ2-1,.,many,TGTGCCAGCAGCCCATTTTATTGGGGGAGCTCCTACAATGAGCAGTTCTTC,CASSPFYWGSSYNEQFF
TRBV7-2,TRBJ1-2,TRBD1,.,TGTGCCAGCAGCTTAGCTTGGGACAGAGGGAACTATGGCTACACCTTC,CASSLAWDRGNYGYTF
TRBV6-5,TRBJ2-7,.,many,TGTGCCAGCAGTTACGGGACTCCCCTCTCCTACGAGCAGTACTTC,CASSYGTPLSYEQYF
TRBV3-1,TRBJ1-2,.,.,TGTGCCAGCAGCCAGGGACTTAACTATGGCTACACCTTC,CASSQGLNYGYTF
TRBV24-1,TRBJ2-2,.,.,TGTGCCACCAGTGATTTTAGGGGTGATCCCGGGGAGCTGTTTTTT,CATSDFRGDPGELFF
TRBV7-7,TRBJ1-5,.,.,TGTGCCAGCAGTCCCCCGGGGCCAGCCCAGCCCCAGCATTTT,CASSPPGPAQPQHF
TRBV7-9,TRBJ2-3,.,.,TGTGCCAGCAGCTCGACCATCGATACGCAGTATTTT,CASSSTIDTQYF
TRBV20-1,TRBJ2-7,TRBD2,.,TGCAGTGCTAGCGAGGGGACTAGCGGGAGCGAGCAGTACTTC,CSASEGTSGSEQYF
TRBV28,TRBJ1-4,.,.,TGTGCCAGCAGTTTTTTAGGGGTAACTAATGAAAAACTGTTTTTT,CASSFLGVTNEKLFF